This TCR beta chain was documented in a study of blood T cell repertoires in COVID-19. Study-wide context: COVID-19 samples collected from the United States, Italy and Spain covered acute and convalescent phases. The analysed material was cDNA or gDNA that came from T cells, B-cell-depleted T cells, or PBMCs.

V lost 0 bases and J lost 4, with 12 bases in between. Germline values: CDR1 LGHNA, CDR2 YSLEER. The CDR3 has 15 amino acids. TCRdb's copy holds only in-frame clones and misses some; the assay was immunoSEQ multiplex PCR. This sample has 110,000 or so clones, with approximately 91% found just once. This TCR was recovered from a woman in her 70s who had recovered from COVID-19. This chain joins TRBV4-3 and TRBJ1-2; TRBD1 is a possible D gene (5 bases). The source material was peripheral blood. The CDR3, as DNA: TGCGCCAGCAGCCAAGAGGATAGGGGTGGCTATGGCTACACCTTC. As protein: CASSQEDRGGYGYTF.